This TCR beta chain came from a study of T cells expressing NK-cell markers. This CDR3 spans 15 amino acids. The germline gives CDR1 SGHAT, CDR2 FQDESV (reference sequence). For each CDR3 protein, TCRdb gives one entry from its re-call of the 5' RACE reads, without DNA. This table lists hundreds of thousands of distinct CDR3 sequences. The TCR comes from a man between 18 and 29 years old in good health. The rearrangement joins TRBV11-1 to TRBJ2-1; the D call of TRBD2 rests on TCRdb alone, since no DNA is present to check it. The specimen was blood T cells: a sorted CD56 or NKG2C T cell subset, CD4+ or CD8+ T cells, or bulk PBMC T cells (not recorded which). This CDR3 is CASSMTSGNYNEQFF.